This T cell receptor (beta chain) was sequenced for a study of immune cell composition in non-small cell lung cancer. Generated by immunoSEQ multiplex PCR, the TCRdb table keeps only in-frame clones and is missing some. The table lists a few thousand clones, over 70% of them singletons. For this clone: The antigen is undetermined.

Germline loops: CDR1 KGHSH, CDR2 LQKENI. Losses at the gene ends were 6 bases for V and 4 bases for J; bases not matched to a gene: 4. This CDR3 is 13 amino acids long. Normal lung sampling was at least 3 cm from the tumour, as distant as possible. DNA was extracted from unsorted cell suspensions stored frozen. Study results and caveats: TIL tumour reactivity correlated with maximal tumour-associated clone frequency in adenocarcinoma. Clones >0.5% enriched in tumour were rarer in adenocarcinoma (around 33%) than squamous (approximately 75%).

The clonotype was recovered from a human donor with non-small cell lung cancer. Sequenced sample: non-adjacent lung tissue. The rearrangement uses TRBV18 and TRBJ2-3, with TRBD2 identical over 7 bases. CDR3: CASSRAGADTQYF. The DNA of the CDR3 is TGTGCCAGCTCGAGGGCGGGAGCAGATACGCAGTATTTT.